This TCR beta chain was observed in a study of CD8 T cells in ankylosing spondylitis. This clonotype was observed a few times. Its antigen is as yet unknown. With 1 base removed from V and 7 bases from J, the gap between germline ends came to 10 bases. This CDR3 spans 13 amino acids. Construction of TCR beta libraries was performed using quantitative 5'-RACE with molecular barcodes. Using its own MiXCR run on the 5' RACE reads, TCRdb lists one record per CDR3 protein. The sample shows 250,000 or so distinct CDR3 sequences, 24% of them seen only once. Whole-study findings and limits: Both synovial fluid and blood in reactive arthritis had previously been reported to carry some motif variants. Significant enrichment of disease-linked clones was reported in matched ankylosing spondylitis synovial fluid. Within ankylosing spondylitis blood, a TCR beta motif made up of under 10 highly homologous variants appeared to be characteristic.

The chain has TRBV12-3 or TRBV12-4 and TRBJ2-5; a weak D match, TRBD1 (6 bases). What was sequenced was blood, either unsorted or a sorted T cell fraction (not recorded which). The TCR comes from a male donor with ankylosing spondylitis or in good health (not recorded which). CDR3 residues: CASSLGGPGTQYF. DNA for the CDR3: TGTGCCAGCAGTTTAGGGGGGCCGGGGACCCAGTACTTC.